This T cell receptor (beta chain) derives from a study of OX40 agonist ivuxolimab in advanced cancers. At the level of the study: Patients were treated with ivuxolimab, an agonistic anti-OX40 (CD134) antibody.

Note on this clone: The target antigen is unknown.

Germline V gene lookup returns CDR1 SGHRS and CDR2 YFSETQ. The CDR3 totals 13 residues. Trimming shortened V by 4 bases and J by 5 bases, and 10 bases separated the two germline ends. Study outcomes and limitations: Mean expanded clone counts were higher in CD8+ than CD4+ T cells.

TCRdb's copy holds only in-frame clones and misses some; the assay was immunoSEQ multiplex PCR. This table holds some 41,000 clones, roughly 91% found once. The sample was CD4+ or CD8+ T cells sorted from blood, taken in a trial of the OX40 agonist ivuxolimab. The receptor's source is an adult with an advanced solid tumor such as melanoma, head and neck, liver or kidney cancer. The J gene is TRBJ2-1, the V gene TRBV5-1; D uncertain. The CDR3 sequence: CASSPRSNNEQFF. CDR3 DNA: TGCGCCAGCAGCCCCAGGTCTAACAATGAGCAGTTCTTC.